Sequencing of this T cell receptor (beta chain) was carried out in a study of blood T cell repertoires in COVID-19. The overall study: The United States, Italy and Spain supplied acute and convalescent COVID-19 samples. In each case, the material was cDNA or gDNA derived from T cells, B-cell-depleted T cells, or PBMCs.

Original processing methods: Using reference gene primer amplification, nucleated cell counts were estimated. The data were produced by immunoSEQ multiplex PCR, yet TCRdb's version contains in-frame clones alone and is incomplete. That table gives V, J and clone size, and the DNA gave D and trimming. The table has about 210,000 clones, roughly 84% seen once. From germline, CDR1 is SGHNT and CDR2 YYREEE (reference sequence). This CDR3 comprises 13 residues. V dropped 2 bases and J dropped 7; count of bases not matched to a gene: 2. The clonotype comes from a middle-aged man with active or convalescent COVID-19. The sequenced sample was peripheral blood. This chain uses TRBV5-4 with TRBJ1-3; 8 bases line up with TRBD1. The CDR3 DNA reads TGTGCCAGCAGCTTTACAGGGGGGAACACCATATATTTT. Its protein product is CASSFTGGNTIYF. The full variable domain, with the rest looked up from reference TRBV5-4 and TRBJ1-3, is ETGVTQSPTHLIKTRGQQVTLRCSSQSGHNTVSWYQQALGQGPQFIFQYYREEENGRGNFPPRFSGLQFPNYSSELNVNALELDDSALYLCASSFTGGNTIYFGEGSWLTVV.